These 4 T cell receptor beta chains came from one sample sequenced in a study of blood T cell repertoires in COVID-19. Clones were read by immunoSEQ multiplex PCR, and TCRdb kept only the in-frame ones, dropping some. The sample shows approximately 200,000 clones, 70% to 90% of them seen only once. The specimen was peripheral blood. The receptors were gathered from a man in his fifties or sixties who had recovered from COVID-19.

V is TRBV19 and J is TRBJ1-5, with TRBD1 as a possible D gene (6 bases). V gave up 10 bases and J gave up 11 bases, with 27 bases separating them. The germline gives CDR1 LNHDA, CDR2 SQIVND (reference sequence). The CDR3 extends over 15 amino acids. The CDR3 DNA sequence: TGTGCCACTAGAAAAGATAGGGGGTTGATATGGGCCCAGCATTTT. Amino acid sequence: CATRKDRGLIWAQHF.

The chain couples TRBV5-6 to TRBJ2-7, with D possibly matching TRBD2 (7 bases). Germline CDR1 reads SGHDT; CDR2 reads YYEEEE. Trimming removed 0 bases from V and 6 bases from J, with 16 bases in between. CDR3 length equals 15 residues. CDR3 DNA: TGTGCCAGCAGCTTGGGACCTGTGGGGGGGGCCGAGCAGTACTTC. Translated: CASSLGPVGGAEQYF.

A few counts support this clone. The chain uses TRBV20-1 and TRBJ2-1, with 7 positions matching TRBD1. V shed 7 bases, J shed 9 bases, and the junction held 6 bases outside the gene matches. The CDR3 has 11 amino acids. Germline V gene data show CDR1 as DFQATT and CDR2 as SNEGSKA (reference sequence). This CDR3 is CSGKGGTEQFF. As DNA, the CDR3 is TGCAGTGGTAAAGGGGGCACTGAGCAGTTCTTC.

This clone was picked up one time. V gene TRBV28 combines with J gene TRBJ1-3; tentatively, D is TRBD1 (6 bases). The V end lost 4 bases, the J end lost 11 bases, and 18 bases lay between the germline ends. Germline-derived CDR1 and CDR2 are MDHEN and SYDVKM. The CDR3 has 14 residues. The chain's CDR3 is CASSSEGEGGAIYF. CDR3 sequence (DNA): TGTGCCAGCAGTTCTGAGGGGGAGGGAGGAGCCATATATTTT.